Detailed here is one T cell receptor beta chain. The antigen is undetermined. The CDR3 sequence is 14 residues long. Germline V gene lookup returns CDR1 DFQATT and CDR2 SNEGSKA (reference sequence). The V gene lost 3 bases and the J gene lost 4 bases, with 14 bases spanning the gap. The sample originates from a study of T-cell memory formation after mild COVID-19. Study-level points and caveats: Whether day 37 second-wave clones are SARS-CoV-2-specific was not confirmed. That cross-reactive memory joined was suggested by some responding clones appearing in pre-infection memory.

With constant-segment primers, 5'RACE yielded cDNA libraries of TCR alpha and TCR beta that carried sample barcodes and UMIs. TCRdb redid the calling of the 5' RACE reads with MiXCR, one entry per CDR3 protein. The repertoire includes some 150,000 distinct CDR3 sequences, under 30% of them detected once, and roughly a quarter sits in the top ten. The sequence derives from an adult woman who had mild COVID-19 (a few samples of this study predate the infection). Cell type and time point are not known. The J gene is TRBJ2-3, the V gene TRBV20-1; D is perhaps TRBD1 (6 bases). Sequencing was done on a sample of PBMCs or a T cell subset sorted from them (not recorded which). This CDR3 reads CSARLSRGADTQYF. Here the CDR3 DNA reads TGCAGTGCTAGGCTGAGCAGGGGAGCAGATACGCAGTATTTT.